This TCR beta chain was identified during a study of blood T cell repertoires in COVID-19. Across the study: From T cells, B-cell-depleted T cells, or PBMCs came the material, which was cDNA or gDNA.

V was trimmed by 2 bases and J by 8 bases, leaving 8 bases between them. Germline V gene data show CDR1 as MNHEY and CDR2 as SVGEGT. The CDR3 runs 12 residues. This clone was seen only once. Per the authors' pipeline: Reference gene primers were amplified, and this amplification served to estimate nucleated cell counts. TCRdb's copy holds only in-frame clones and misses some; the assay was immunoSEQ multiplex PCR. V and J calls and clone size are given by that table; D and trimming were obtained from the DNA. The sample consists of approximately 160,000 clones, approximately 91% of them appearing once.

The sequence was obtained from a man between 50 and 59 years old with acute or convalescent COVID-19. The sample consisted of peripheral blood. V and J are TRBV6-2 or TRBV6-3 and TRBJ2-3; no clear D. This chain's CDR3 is CASSYLPGTQYF. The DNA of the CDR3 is TGTGCCAGCAGTTACCTCCCCGGTACGCAGTATTTT.